This TCR beta chain is from a study of T cell repertoires in cytomegalovirus infection. Study conclusions and caveats: Summed frequency of public TCR beta families distinguished CMV carriers with the relevant HLA.

TCRdb recomputed calls from the reads with MiXCR, one row per CDR3 protein. The repertoire holds 70,000 to 95,000 distinct CDR3 sequences, with 29% as singletons. This CDR3 has 17 residues. Germline V CDR1 and CDR2: SGHKS, YYEKEE (reference sequence). Trimming cost V 5 bases and J 9 bases, with 24 bases left between them. As regards this clonotype: The antigen remains undetermined.

This TCR was recovered from a human donor in good health (CMV status not recorded). Some clones in this sample may be carry-over from other donors' samples. The genes are TRBV5-5 and TRBJ1-6; TRBD1 is a possible D gene (6 bases). This material consisted of CD8+ T cells from cultured PBMCs, taken from culture after CMV antigen stimulation. CDR3 residues: CASRFRGRSSLFSPLHF. The CDR3 DNA reads TGTGCCAGCAGGTTCAGGGGACGGTCCTCTCTTTTTTCACCCCTCCACTTT.